This T cell receptor beta chain emerged from a study of blood T cell repertoires in COVID-19. With 3 bases removed from V and 4 bases from J, the gap between germline ends came to 12 bases. Germline CDR1 is MNHEY and CDR2 is SMNVEV (reference sequence). The CDR3 has 14 amino acids. The protocol was immunoSEQ multiplex PCR, while the TCRdb copy is restricted to in-frame clones and leaves out a portion. The sample contains about 270,000 clones, 83% of which appear only once. The TCR was taken from a woman aged 50 to 60 who had recovered from COVID-19. Material for sequencing was peripheral blood. The V call is TRBV27, the J call TRBJ1-2; D call uncertain. The CDR3 coding sequence is TGTGCCAGCAGTTTCTCCGGTTTACTCTATGGCTACACCTTC. Protein product: CASSFSGLLYGYTF.